This TCR beta chain is from a study of Ad26.COV2.S vaccination and SARS-CoV-2 variants. The CDR3 totals 15 residues. The V gene's germline CDR1 is SGHTA and CDR2 FQGNSA. With V trimmed by 1 base and J by 5 bases, 2 bases remained unmatched. Note on this clone: Other DNA sequences in the sample encode the same CDR3.

Treatment specified: some 19 received Ad26.COV2.S at low or high dose, single or two shots; about 5 received placebo; per-sample allocation not given. Sample collection was performed on day 63 after the first vaccine or placebo injection. Repertoires were generated with immunoSEQ multiplex PCR, while TCRdb's copy carries only in-frame clones and drops some. The sample yields about 350,000 clones, around 84% seen once. The receptor was isolated from a person aged 18-65 years who received the Ad26.COV2.S COVID-19 vaccine or a placebo. The chain recombines TRBV7-2 with TRBJ2-2, with 9 nucleotides matching TRBD2. The sample consisted of peripheral blood, taken in a trial of Ad26.COV2.S vaccine versus placebo. CDR3 in amino acids: CASSLGLAVTGELFF. CDR3 DNA sequence: TGTGCCAGCAGCTTAGGACTAGCGGTGACCGGGGAGCTGTTTTTT.